This TCR beta chain came from a study of cytomegalovirus exposure and HLA in healthy donors. A multiplex PCR was run with 60 Vbeta primers and 13 Jbeta primers. Repertoires were generated with immunoSEQ multiplex PCR, while TCRdb's copy carries only in-frame clones and drops some. In all, the sample yields more than 200,000 clones. With 5 bases removed from V and 6 bases from J, the gap between germline ends came to 10 bases. This CDR3 spans 13 amino acids. The germline V gene encodes CDR1 SNHLY and CDR2 FYNNEI. The source of this sequence is a woman aged 25 to 39 in good health and CMV-seropositive. The rearrangement uses TRBV2 and TRBJ2-2, with D unresolved. The sample comprised PBMCs. CDR3 residues: CASSKERSGELFF. The CDR3 DNA is TGTGCCAGCAGTAAAGAGCGCTCCGGGGAGCTGTTTTTT. The complete variable domain, with remaining parts taken from reference TRBV2 and TRBJ2-2, reads EPEVTQTPSHQVTQMGQEVILRCVPISNHLYFYWYRQILGQKVEFLVSFYNNEISEKSEIFDDQFSVERPDGSNFTLKIRSTKLEDSAMYFCASSKERSGELFFGEGSRLTVL.